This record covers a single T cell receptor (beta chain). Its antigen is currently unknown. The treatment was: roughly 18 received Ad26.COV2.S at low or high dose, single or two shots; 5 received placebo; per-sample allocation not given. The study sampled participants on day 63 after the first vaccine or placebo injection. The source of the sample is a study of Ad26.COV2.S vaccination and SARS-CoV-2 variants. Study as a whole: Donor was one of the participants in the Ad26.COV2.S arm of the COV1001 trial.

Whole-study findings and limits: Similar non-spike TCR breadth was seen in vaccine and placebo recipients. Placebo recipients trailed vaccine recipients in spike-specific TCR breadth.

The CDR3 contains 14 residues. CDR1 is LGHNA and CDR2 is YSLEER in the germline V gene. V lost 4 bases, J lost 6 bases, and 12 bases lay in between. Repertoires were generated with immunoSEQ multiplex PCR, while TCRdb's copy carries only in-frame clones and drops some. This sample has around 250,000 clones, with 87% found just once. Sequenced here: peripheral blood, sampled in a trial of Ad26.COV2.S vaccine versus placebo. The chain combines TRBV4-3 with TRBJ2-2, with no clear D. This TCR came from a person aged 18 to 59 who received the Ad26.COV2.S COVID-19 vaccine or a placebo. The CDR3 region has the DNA TGCGCCAGCAGCCCGATCCTTGGTTCCGGGGAGCTGTTTTTT. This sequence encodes CASSPILGSGELFF.